The rows below give T cell receptor beta chains drawn from one sample of a study of blood T cell repertoires in COVID-19. TCRdb's copy holds only in-frame clones and misses some; the assay was immunoSEQ multiplex PCR. Here the sample spans tens of thousands of clones, 70% to 80% being singletons. What was sequenced was peripheral blood. Every receptor here comes from a human donor in a cohort sampled during active COVID-19. CDR3s include the opening cysteine and the closing phenylalanine or tryptophan. A D gene is named only where the DNA matches it firmly. Clone size, where shown, is once, few, many, or a class for clones that have expanded.

d_call	cdr3_length	clone_size	v_call	j_call	cdr3_aa	cdr3_nt
-	16	once	TRBV18	TRBJ1-2	CASSPSRGGFQDGYTF	TGTGCCAGCTCACCTAGCCGGGGGGGCTTTCAGGATGGCTACACCTTC
-	16	-	TRBV21-1	TRBJ2-5	CASSTLDGTGVTIQYF	TGTGCCAGCAGCACCTTGGATGGGACAGGGGTCACAATCCAGTACTTC
TRBD2	16	-	TRBV19	TRBJ2-7	CASSISAGGPLDEQYF	TGTGCCAGTAGTATTAGCGCGGGGGGACCTTTGGACGAGCAGTACTTC
TRBD1	17	-	TRBV10-1	TRBJ2-2	CASTPTLGQGARGELFF	TGCGCCAGCACCCCGACCCTAGGACAGGGGGCCAGAGGGGAGCTGTTTTTT
TRBD1	15	-	TRBV18	TRBJ1-3	CASSGTARSGNTIYF	TGTGCCAGCTCAGGGACAGCTCGATCTGGAAACACCATATATTTT
TRBD2	15	-	TRBV6-6	TRBJ2-3	CASSGLAGFGDTQYF	TGTGCCAGCAGTGGACTAGCGGGATTTGGAGATACGCAGTATTTT
-	12	-	TRBV3-1/TRBV3-2	TRBJ1-2	CASSQQEYGYTF	TGTGCCAGCAGCCAACAGGAATATGGCTACACCTTC
-	13	few	TRBV2	TRBJ2-5	CASSDPQKETQYF	TGTGCCAGCAGTGACCCGCAGAAAGAGACCCAGTACTTC
-	16	-	TRBV14	TRBJ2-1	CASSQEIGGSYNEQFF	TGTGCCAGCAGCCAAGAGATAGGGGGCTCCTACAATGAGCAGTTCTTC
-	14	-	TRBV6-2/TRBV6-3	TRBJ1-1	CASSPTRVNTEAFF	TGTGCCAGCAGCCCTACTCGGGTGAACACTGAAGCTTTCTTT
TRBD2	16	-	TRBV9	TRBJ2-1	CASSVAPGTRHHEQFF	TGTGCCAGCAGCGTAGCCCCCGGGACTAGGCATCATGAGCAGTTCTTC
-	18	-	TRBV5-1	TRBJ2-2	CASSSVRPEASYTGELFF	TGCGCCAGCAGTTCAGTCCGGCCCGAGGCCTCATACACCGGGGAGCTGTTTTTT
TRBD1	17	-	TRBV2	TRBJ1-6	CASSESGAGGLNSPLHF	TGTGCCAGCAGTGAAAGTGGGGCAGGGGGCTTGAATTCACCCCTCCACTTT
-	11	-	TRBV21-1	TRBJ2-7	CARGGSYEQYF	TGTGCCAGGGGGGGCTCCTACGAGCAGTACTTC
TRBD2	16	-	TRBV6-1	TRBJ2-7	CASSETSGESRHEQYF	TGTGCCAGCAGTGAGACAAGCGGGGAGTCCCGGCACGAGCAGTACTTC
TRBD2	16	-	TRBV4-2	TRBJ2-3	CASSRVGEGRTDTQYF	TGTGCCAGCAGCCGGGTGGGGGAGGGCCGCACAGATACGCAGTATTTT
TRBD1	14	once	TRBV7-9	TRBJ2-7	CASSARQGAYEQYF	TGTGCCAGCAGCGCGCGACAGGGTGCCTACGAGCAGTACTTC
-	13	-	TRBV9	TRBJ2-2	CASSLAGSWELFF	TGTGCCAGCAGCCTCGCGGGAAGCTGGGAGCTGTTTTTT
-	14	-	TRBV10-1	TRBJ2-5	CASSETQDQETQYF	TGCGCCAGCAGTGAGACACAAGACCAAGAGACCCAGTACTTC
-	12	-	TRBV12-3/TRBV12-4	TRBJ2-1	CASSLSGNEQFF	TGTGCCAGCAGTTTATCGGGGAATGAGCAGTTCTTC
TRBD1	15	-	TRBV9	TRBJ2-1	CASSERQGARNEQFF	TGTGCCAGCAGCGAGCGACAGGGGGCGCGAAATGAGCAGTTCTTC
-	15	-	TRBV18	TRBJ1-2	CASSATGRSGYGYTF	TGTGCCAGCTCAGCCACGGGCCGGAGCGGCTATGGCTACACCTTC
-	13	-	TRBV29-1	TRBJ1-2	CSVVEQGDYGYTF	TGCAGCGTTGTAGAACAAGGGGACTATGGCTACACCTTC
-	16	few	TRBV5-5	TRBJ2-3	CASRLKGGTLTDTQYF	TGTGCCAGCAGACTGAAGGGGGGGACGCTAACAGATACGCAGTATTTT
TRBD1	15	-	TRBV5-1	TRBJ2-5	CASRWTGVMLETQYF	TGCGCCAGCAGATGGACAGGGGTAATGCTTGAGACCCAGTACTTC
TRBD1	14	-	TRBV5-4	TRBJ1-2	CASSTRTGSYGYTF	TGTGCCAGCAGCACCCGGACAGGGAGTTATGGCTACACCTTC
TRBD2	17	once	TRBV7-8	TRBJ2-3	CASSLTGASGSPNPQYF	TGTGCCAGCAGCCTCACAGGGGCTAGCGGGAGTCCCAATCCACAGTATTTT
-	15	few	TRBV6-5	TRBJ1-6	CASSYLVDLRSPLHF	TGTGCCAGCAGTTACTTAGTCGATCTTCGCTCACCCCTCCACTTT
TRBD2	14	-	TRBV7-8	TRBJ2-3	CASSGVAGADTQYF	TGTGCCAGCAGCGGAGTAGCGGGAGCAGATACGCAGTATTTT
-	14	-	TRBV25-1	TRBJ1-5	CASQEAGNNQPQHF	TGTGCCAGCCAAGAGGCGGGAAACAATCAGCCCCAGCATTTT
TRBD1	15	few	TRBV4-3	TRBJ1-2	CASSQGTGENYGYTF	TGCGCCAGCAGCCAAGGGACAGGGGAAAACTATGGCTACACCTTC
-	15	-	TRBV15	TRBJ2-7	CATSLAAGPHYEQYF	TGTGCCACCTCCCTGGCGGCGGGGCCTCACTACGAGCAGTACTTC
-	13	-	TRBV2	TRBJ2-5	CASRRDHRETQYF	TGTGCCAGCAGACGGGATCACCGGGAGACCCAGTACTTC
-	14	-	TRBV18	TRBJ2-7	CASSPNSQGSEQYF	TGTGCCAGCTCACCAAATTCACAGGGATCCGAGCAGTACTTC
TRBD2	18	few	TRBV5-1	TRBJ2-1	CASSRSGTSGSSYNEQFF	TGCGCCAGCAGCCGATCCGGGACTAGCGGTAGCTCCTACAATGAGCAGTTCTTC
TRBD2	15	-	TRBV14	TRBJ2-1	CASNPTSGIVHEQFF	TGTGCCAGTAATCCGACTAGCGGGATTGTTCATGAGCAGTTCTTC
-	14	-	TRBV4-1	TRBJ2-7	CASSQDRGFYEQYF	TGCGCCAGCAGCCAAGATAGGGGCTTCTACGAGCAGTACTTC
TRBD1	16	-	TRBV7-9	TRBJ2-1	CASSLRPGQGVNEQFF	TGTGCCAGCAGCTTACGGCCGGGACAGGGTGTTAATGAGCAGTTCTTC
-	15	-	TRBV3-1/TRBV3-2	TRBJ1-6	CASSQVRTEDSPLHF	TGTGCCAGCAGCCAAGTTAGGACGGAGGATTCACCCCTCCACTTT
-	12	-	TRBV29-1	TRBJ2-3	CSVSGGADTQYF	TGCAGCGTTTCAGGCGGGGCAGATACGCAGTATTTT
-	14	once	TRBV6-5	TRBJ1-3	CASRRDISGNTIYF	TGTGCCAGCAGAAGAGATATCTCTGGAAACACCATATATTTT
-	13	-	TRBV5-1	TRBJ2-3	CASSLRGGITQYF	TGCGCCAGCAGCTTGAGGGGCGGGATAACGCAGTATTTT
-	13	-	TRBV4-2	TRBJ1-5	CASSRNRAGPQHF	TGTGCCAGCAGCCGCAACAGGGCCGGGCCCCAGCATTTT
TRBD1	14	-	TRBV30	TRBJ1-2	CAWSGTGEYYGYTF	TGTGCCTGGAGTGGGACAGGGGAATACTATGGCTACACCTTC